This TCR beta chain stems from a study of OX40 agonist ivuxolimab in advanced cancers. Study-level background: Three partial responders included one hepatocellular carcinoma patient and two cutaneous melanoma patients.

Here immunoSEQ multiplex PCR was the method, and the copy in TCRdb shows in-frame clones only, minus some. The profile shows around 68,000 clones, over 80% of them singletons. Broader study findings: At doses 0.1 to 3.0 mg/kg, CD4+ and CD8+ clones expanded.

A word on this clone: What it binds is not known.

Germline V gene lookup returns CDR1 ENHRY and CDR2 SYGVKD. The V gene lost 4 bases and the J gene lost 6 bases, with 10 bases spanning the gap. The CDR3 has 13 amino acids. Source: CD4+ or CD8+ T cells sorted from blood, taken in a trial of the OX40 agonist ivuxolimab. This chain joins TRBV10-3 and TRBJ2-1; the D gene is possibly TRBD1 (5 bases). The source of this sequence is an adult with an advanced solid tumor such as melanoma, head and neck, liver or kidney cancer. The DNA for the CDR3 is TGTGCCATCAGTGTTAGTAGGGGCAATGAGCAGTTCTTC. It yields the protein CAISVSRGNEQFF.